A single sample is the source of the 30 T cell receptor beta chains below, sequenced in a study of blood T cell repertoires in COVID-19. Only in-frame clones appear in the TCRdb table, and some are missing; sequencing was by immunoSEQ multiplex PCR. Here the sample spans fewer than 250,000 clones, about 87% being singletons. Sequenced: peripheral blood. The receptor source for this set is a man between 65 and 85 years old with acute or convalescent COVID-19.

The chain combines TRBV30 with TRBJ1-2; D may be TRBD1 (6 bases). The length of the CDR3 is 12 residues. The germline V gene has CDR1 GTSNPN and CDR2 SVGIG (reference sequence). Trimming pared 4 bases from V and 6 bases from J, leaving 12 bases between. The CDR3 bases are TGTGCCTGGAATCCAGGGACAAATGGCTACACCTTC. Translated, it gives CAWNPGTNGYTF.

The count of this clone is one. CDR3 sequence reads: CSVVPTGTRNIQYF. CDR3 DNA sequence: TGCAGCGTTGTCCCGACAGGTACGCGAAACATTCAGTACTTC. V is TRBV29-1 and J is TRBJ2-4; D is perhaps TRBD1 (6 bases). This CDR3 comprises 14 residues. Germline V CDR1 and CDR2: SQVTM, ANQGSEA. Between the trimmed V and J ends, which lost 4 bases and 6 bases, there was a span of 16 bases.

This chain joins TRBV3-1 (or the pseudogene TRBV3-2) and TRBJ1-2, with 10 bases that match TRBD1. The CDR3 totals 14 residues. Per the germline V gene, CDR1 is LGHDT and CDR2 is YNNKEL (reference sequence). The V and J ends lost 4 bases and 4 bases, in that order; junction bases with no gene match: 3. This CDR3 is CASSPWDRGYGYTF. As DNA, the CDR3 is TGTGCCAGCAGCCCCTGGGACAGGGGCTATGGCTACACCTTC.

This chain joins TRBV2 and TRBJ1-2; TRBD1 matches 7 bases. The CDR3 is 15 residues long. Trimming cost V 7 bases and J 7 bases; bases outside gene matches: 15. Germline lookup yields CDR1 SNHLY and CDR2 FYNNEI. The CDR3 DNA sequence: TGTGCCAGCAAACCGGGATCGAGAACAGGGGTTGGCTACACCTTC. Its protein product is CASKPGSRTGVGYTF.

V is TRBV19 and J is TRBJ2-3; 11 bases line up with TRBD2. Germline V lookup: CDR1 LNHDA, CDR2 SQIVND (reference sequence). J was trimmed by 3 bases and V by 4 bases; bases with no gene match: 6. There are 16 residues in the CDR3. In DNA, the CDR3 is TGTGCCAGTAGTACGACTAGCGGGGCTTTGACAGATACGCAGTATTTT. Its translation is CASSTTSGALTDTQYF.

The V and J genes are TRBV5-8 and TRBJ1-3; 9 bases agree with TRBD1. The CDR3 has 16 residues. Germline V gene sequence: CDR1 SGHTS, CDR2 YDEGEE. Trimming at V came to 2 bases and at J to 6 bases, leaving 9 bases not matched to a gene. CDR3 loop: CASSFNPGQGVNTIYF. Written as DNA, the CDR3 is TGTGCCAGCAGCTTTAATCCGGGACAGGGAGTAAACACCATATATTTT.

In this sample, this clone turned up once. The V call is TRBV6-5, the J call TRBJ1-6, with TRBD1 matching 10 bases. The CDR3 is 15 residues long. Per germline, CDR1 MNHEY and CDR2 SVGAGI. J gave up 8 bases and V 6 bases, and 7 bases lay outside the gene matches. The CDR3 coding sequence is TGTGCCAGCAGCCGACAGGGACAGGGGTATTCACCCCTCCACTTT. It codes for CASSRQGQGYSPLHF.

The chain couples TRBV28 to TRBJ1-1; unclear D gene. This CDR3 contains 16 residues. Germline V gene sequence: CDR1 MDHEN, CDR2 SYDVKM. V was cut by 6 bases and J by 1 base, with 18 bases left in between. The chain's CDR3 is CASSSWMGSGNTEAFF. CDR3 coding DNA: TGTGCCAGCAGCTCCTGGATGGGGAGTGGGAACACTGAAGCTTTCTTT.

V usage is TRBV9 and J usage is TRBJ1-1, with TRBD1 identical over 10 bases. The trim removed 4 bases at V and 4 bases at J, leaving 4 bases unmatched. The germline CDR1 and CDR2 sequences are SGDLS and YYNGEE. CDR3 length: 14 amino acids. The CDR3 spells CASSTDRGFTEAFF. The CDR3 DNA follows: TGTGCCAGCAGCACGGACAGGGGGTTCACTGAAGCTTTCTTT. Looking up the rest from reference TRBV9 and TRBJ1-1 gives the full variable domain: DSGVTQTPKHLITATGQRVTLRCSPRSGDLSVYWYQQSLDQGLQFLIQYYNGEERAKGNILERFSAQQFPDLHSELNLSSLELGDSALYFCASSTDRGFTEAFFGQGTRLTVV.

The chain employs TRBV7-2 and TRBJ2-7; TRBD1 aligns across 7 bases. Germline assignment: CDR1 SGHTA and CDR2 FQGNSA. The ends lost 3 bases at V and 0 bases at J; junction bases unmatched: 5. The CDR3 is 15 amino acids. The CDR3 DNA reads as TGTGCCAGCAGCTTGTACGGGGACAGCTCCTACGAGCAGTACTTC. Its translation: CASSLYGDSSYEQYF.

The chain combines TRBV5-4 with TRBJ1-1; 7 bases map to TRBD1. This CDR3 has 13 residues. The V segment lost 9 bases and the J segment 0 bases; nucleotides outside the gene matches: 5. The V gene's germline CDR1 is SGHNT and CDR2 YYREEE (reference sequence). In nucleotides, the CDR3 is TGTGCCACCCGCACAGGGGTGAACACTGAAGCTTTCTTT. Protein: CATRTGVNTEAFF. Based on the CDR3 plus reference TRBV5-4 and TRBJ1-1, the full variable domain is ETGVTQSPTHLIKTRGQQVTLRCSSQSGHNTVSWYQQALGQGPQFIFQYYREEENGRGNFPPRFSGLQFPNYSSELNVNALELDDSALYLCATRTGVNTEAFFGQGTRLTVV.

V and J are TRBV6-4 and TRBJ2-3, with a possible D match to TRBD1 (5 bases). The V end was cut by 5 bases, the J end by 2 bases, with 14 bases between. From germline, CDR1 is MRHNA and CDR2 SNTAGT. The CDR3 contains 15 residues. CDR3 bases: TGTGCCAGCAGTTCCCAGGGCGCCCCCACAGATACGCAGTATTTT. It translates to CASSSQGAPTDTQYF.

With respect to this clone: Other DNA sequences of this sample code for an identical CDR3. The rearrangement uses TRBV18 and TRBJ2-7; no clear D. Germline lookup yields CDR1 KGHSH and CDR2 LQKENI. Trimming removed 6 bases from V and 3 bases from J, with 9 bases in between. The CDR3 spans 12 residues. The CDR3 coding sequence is TGTGCCAGCTCCCCAACGGGCTACGAGCAGTACTTC. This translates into CASSPTGYEQYF.

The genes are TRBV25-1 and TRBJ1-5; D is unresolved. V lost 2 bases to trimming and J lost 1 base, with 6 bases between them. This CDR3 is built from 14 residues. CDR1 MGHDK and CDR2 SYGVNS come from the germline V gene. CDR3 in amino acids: CASSEGGSNQPQHF. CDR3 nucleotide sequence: TGTGCCAGCAGTGAAGGAGGCAGCAATCAGCCCCAGCATTTT.

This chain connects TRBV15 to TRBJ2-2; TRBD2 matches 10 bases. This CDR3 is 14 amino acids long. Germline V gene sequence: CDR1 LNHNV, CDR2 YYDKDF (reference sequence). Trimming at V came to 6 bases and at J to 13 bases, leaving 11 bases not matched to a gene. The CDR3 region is CATSGGTSGTWLFF. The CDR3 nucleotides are TGTGCCACCAGTGGAGGTACTAGCGGGACCTGGCTGTTTTTT.

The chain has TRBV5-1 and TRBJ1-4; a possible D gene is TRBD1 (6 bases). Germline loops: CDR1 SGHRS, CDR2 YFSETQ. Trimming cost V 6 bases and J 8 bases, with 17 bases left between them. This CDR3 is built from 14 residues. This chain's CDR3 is CASKMTQGKEKLFF. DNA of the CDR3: TGCGCCAGCAAGATGACACAGGGAAAGGAAAAACTGTTTTTT.

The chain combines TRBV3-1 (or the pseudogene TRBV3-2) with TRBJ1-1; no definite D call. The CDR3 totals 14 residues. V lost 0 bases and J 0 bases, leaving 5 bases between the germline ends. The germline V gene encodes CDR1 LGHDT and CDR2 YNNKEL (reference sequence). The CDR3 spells CASSQDILNTEAFF. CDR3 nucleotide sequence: TGTGCCAGCAGCCAAGATATTCTGAACACTGAAGCTTTCTTT.

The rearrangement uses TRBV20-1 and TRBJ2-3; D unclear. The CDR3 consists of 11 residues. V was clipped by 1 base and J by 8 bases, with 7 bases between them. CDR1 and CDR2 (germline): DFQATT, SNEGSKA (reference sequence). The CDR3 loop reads CSARAGATQYF. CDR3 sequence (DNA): TGCAGTGCTAGAGCCGGAGCTACGCAGTATTTT.

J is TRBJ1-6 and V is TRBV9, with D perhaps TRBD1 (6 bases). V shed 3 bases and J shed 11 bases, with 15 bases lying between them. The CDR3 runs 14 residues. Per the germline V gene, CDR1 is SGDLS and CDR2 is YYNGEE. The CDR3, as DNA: TGTGCCAGCAGCGGGACAGTGCTCGGTGCACCCCTCCACTTT. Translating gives CASSGTVLGAPLHF.

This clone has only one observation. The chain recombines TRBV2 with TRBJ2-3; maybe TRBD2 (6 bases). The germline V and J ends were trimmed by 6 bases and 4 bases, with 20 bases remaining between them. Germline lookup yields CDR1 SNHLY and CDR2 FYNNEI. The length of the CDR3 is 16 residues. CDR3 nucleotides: TGTGCCAGCAGAGTCCAAGCGGGCCTTGGATCAGATACGCAGTATTTT. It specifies CASRVQAGLGSDTQYF.

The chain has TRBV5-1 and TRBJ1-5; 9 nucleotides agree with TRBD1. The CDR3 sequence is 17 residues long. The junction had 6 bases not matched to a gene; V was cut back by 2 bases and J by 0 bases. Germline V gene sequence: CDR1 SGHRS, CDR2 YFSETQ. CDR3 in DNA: TGCGCCAGCAGCTTAGGGACAGGGCCCGGTAGCAATCAGCCCCAGCATTTT. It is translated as CASSLGTGPGSNQPQHF.

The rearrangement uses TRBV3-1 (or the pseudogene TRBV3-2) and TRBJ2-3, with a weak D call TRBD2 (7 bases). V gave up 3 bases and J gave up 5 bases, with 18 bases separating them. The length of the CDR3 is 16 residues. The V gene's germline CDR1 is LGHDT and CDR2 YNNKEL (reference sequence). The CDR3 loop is CASSHGRGGRVDTQYF. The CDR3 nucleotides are TGTGCCAGCAGCCACGGAAGGGGGGGCAGGGTAGATACGCAGTATTTT.

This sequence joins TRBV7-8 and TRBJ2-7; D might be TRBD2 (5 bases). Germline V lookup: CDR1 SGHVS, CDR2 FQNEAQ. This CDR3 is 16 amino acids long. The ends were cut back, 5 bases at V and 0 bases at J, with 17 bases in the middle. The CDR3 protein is CASSPPGETSSYEQYF. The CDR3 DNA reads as TGTGCCAGCAGCCCACCCGGGGAGACCAGCTCCTACGAGCAGTACTTC.

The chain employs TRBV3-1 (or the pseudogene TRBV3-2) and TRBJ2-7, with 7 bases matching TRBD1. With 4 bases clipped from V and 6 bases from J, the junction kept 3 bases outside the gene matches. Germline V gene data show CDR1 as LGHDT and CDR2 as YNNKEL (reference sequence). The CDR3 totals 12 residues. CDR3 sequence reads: CASSRDRAEQYF. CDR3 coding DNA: TGTGCCAGCAGCCGCGACAGGGCCGAGCAGTACTTC.

The CDR3 spells CASSQDNDSEAFF. In DNA, the CDR3 is TGCGCCAGCAGCCAAGATAACGACAGTGAAGCTTTCTTT. The V and J genes are TRBV4-3 and TRBJ1-1; perhaps TRBD1 as D (5 bases). There are 13 residues in the CDR3. V was trimmed by 0 bases and J by 7 bases, leaving 9 bases between them. CDR1 is LGHNA and CDR2 is YSLEER in the germline V gene.

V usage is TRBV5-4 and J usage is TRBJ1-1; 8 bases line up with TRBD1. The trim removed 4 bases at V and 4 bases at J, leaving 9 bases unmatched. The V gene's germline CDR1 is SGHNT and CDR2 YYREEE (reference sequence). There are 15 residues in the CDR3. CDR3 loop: CASSRPLTGATEAFF. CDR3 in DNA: TGTGCCAGCAGCCGGCCTTTGACAGGGGCCACTGAAGCTTTCTTT.

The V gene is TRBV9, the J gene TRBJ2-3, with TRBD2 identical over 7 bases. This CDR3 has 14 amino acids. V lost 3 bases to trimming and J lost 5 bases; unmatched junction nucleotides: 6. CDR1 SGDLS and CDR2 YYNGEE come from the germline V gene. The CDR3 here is CASSGDPGGDTQYF. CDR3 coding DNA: TGTGCCAGCAGCGGGGACCCGGGAGGAGATACGCAGTATTTT.

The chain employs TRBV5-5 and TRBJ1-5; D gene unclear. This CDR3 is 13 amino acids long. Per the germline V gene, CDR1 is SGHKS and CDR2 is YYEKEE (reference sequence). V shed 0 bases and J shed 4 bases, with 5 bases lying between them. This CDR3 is CASSLALNQPQHF. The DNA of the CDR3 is TGTGCCAGCAGCTTGGCTTTAAATCAGCCCCAGCATTTT.

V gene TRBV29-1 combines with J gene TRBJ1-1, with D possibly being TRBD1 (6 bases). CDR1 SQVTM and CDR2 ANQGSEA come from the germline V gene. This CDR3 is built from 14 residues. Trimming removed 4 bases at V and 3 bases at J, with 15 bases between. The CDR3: CSVAVRGLDTEAFF. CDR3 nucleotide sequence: TGCAGCGTTGCGGTCAGGGGTCTCGACACTGAAGCTTTCTTT.

CDR3 loop: CSASGRAGGYGYTF. CDR3 in DNA: TGCAGTGCTAGTGGTCGGGCCGGAGGCTATGGCTACACCTTC. The rearrangement links TRBV20-1 to TRBJ1-2; D remains ambiguous. Trimming took 3 bases from V and 4 from J, leaving 15 bases between them. The CDR3 has 14 residues. The germline V gene has CDR1 DFQATT and CDR2 SNEGSKA (reference sequence).